The source of this TCR beta chain is a study of metastatic and nonmetastatic thyroid tumors. Study-wide context: Repertoire data that came from the blood and tumor or nodule tissue of malignant and benign thyroid patients were compared.

From germline, CDR1 is SGHTA and CDR2 FQGNSA. CDR3 size: 12 residues. Trimming cost V 2 bases and J 7 bases, with 5 bases left between them. Nobody among the patients had been given any treatment before thyroid surgery. Study outcomes and limitations: The study reportedly found significantly higher TCR beta diversity in malignant thyroid tumors than benign nodules, in blood and tumor.

This clone was found many times. Its antigen is undetermined. In the original workflow: A classifier of distant metastasis in papillary thyroid cancer was built from CDR3 differences (across clinicopathological groups). With MiXCR, TCRdb reprocessed the PCR reads. TCRdb's processing, not the authors' own work, is the source of the V and J calls. This table has 4,000 to 6,000 clones, under 30% appearing once. The chain uses TRBV7-2 and TRBJ2-2; no clear D gene. The sample consisted of adjacent normal tissue. The origin of this receptor is a female donor with papillary thyroid cancer or a benign thyroid nodule (not recorded which). Some clones in this sample may be carry-over from other donors' samples. In DNA form, the CDR3 reads TGTGCCAGCAGCTTACAAAGCGGGGAGCTGTTTTTT. Amino acid sequence: CASSLQSGELFF. The full variable domain, its missing parts supplied by reference TRBV7-2 and TRBJ2-2, is GAGVSQSPSNKVTEKGKDVELRCDPISGHTALYWYRQSLGQGLEFLIYFQGNSAPDKSGLPSDRFSAERTGGSVSTLTIQRTQQEDSAVYLCASSLQSGELFFGEGSRLTVL.